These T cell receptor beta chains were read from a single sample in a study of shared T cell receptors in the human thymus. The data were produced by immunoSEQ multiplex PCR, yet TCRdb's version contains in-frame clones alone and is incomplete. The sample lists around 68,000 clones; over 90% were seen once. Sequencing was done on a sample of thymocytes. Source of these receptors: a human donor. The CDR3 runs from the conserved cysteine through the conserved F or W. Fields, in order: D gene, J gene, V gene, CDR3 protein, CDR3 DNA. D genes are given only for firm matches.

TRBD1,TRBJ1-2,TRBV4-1,CASSQEAPSSLRDRVYGYTF,TGCGCCAGCAGCCAAGAAGCTCCCTCGAGTCTCCGGGACAGGGTCTATGGCTACACCTTC
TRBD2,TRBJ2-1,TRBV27,CASSSLPQDKTSGRRLYGYNEQFF,TGTGCCAGCAGTTCCCTTCCACAAGATAAGACTAGCGGCCGGCGTCTTTATGGATACAATGAGCAGTTCTTC
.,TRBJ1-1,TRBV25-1,CASSAHTGPRAVGAEAFF,TGTGCCAGCAGTGCCCATACAGGGCCCCGGGCGGTAGGCGCTGAAGCTTTCTTT
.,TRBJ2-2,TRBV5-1,CASSLGDTHRDVYGELFF,TGCGCCAGCAGCTTGGGGGACACCCACAGGGACGTGTACGGGGAGCTGTTTTTT
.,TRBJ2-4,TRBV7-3,CASSLGPGQSTTNRKNIQYF,TGTGCCAGCAGCTTAGGCCCGGGACAATCTACCACAAATCGTAAAAACATTCAGTACTTC
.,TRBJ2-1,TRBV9,CASSPSGDHSEQFF,TGTGCCAGCAGCCCCTCCGGGGACCACAGTGAGCAGTTCTTC
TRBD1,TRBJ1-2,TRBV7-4,CASSFRRKPSGDRPDDNYGYTF,TGTGCCAGCAGCTTCCGGCGAAAACCGAGTGGGGACAGGCCAGACGATAACTATGGCTACACCTTC
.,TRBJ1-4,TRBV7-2,CASKSARTVEKLFF,TGTGCCAGCAAATCGGCGCGAACCGTTGAAAAACTGTTTTTT
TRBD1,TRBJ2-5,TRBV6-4,CASSDSMMGQGGAYQETQYF,TGTGCCAGCAGTGACTCGATGATGGGACAGGGAGGCGCGTACCAAGAGACCCAGTACTTC
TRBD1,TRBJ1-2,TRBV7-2,CASSLDFWDSYGYTF,TGTGCCAGCAGCTTAGATTTTTGGGACAGTTATGGCTACACCTTC